The 11 T cell receptor beta chains in this list originate from one sample, sequenced in a study of T cell changes during pregnancy in multiple sclerosis. TCRdb's copy holds only in-frame clones and misses some; the assay was immunoSEQ multiplex PCR. The sample comprises about 34,000 clones, more than 75% of which are singletons, and around 4.5% rests with the top ten. This material consisted of peripheral blood, taken in the second trimester of pregnancy. The receptors shown here come from a female donor in good health, enrolled as a control in a pregnancy study.

The chain employs TRBV7-2 and TRBJ2-5; TRBD1 matches 9 bases. This CDR3 is built from 14 residues. V was pared by 5 bases and J by 4 bases, with 5 bases of the junction left unmatched. Germline lookup yields CDR1 SGHTA and CDR2 FQGNSA. The CDR3: CASSGDRVVETQYF. In DNA, the CDR3 is TGTGCCAGCAGCGGGGACAGGGTGGTAGAGACCCAGTACTTC.

This chain links TRBV6-1 with TRBJ2-7, with 10 positions matching TRBD1. CDR3 length: 12 amino acids. Trimming removed 10 bases from V and 3 bases from J; junction bases left unmatched: 3. CDR1 and CDR2 (germline): MNHNS, SASEGT. The CDR3 DNA reads as TGTGCCACCCGGGACAGGGGCTACGAGCAGTACTTC. It is translated as CATRDRGYEQYF.

This clone was seen only once. V usage is TRBV6-5 and J usage is TRBJ2-1; TRBD1 matches 7 bases. The CDR3 is 14 residues long. CDR1 is MNHEY and CDR2 is SVGAGI in the germline V gene. With 9 bases clipped from V and 6 bases from J, the junction kept 11 bases outside the gene matches. CDR3 in amino acids: CASSGQLRGNEQFF. CDR3 in DNA: TGTGCCAGTTCGGGACAGCTGAGGGGCAATGAGCAGTTCTTC.

The chain recombines TRBV9 with TRBJ1-1; maybe TRBD1 (5 bases). The CDR3 is made up of 13 amino acids. The V gene lost 4 bases and the J gene lost 4 bases, with 11 bases spanning the gap. Germline CDR1 is SGDLS and CDR2 is YYNGEE. The CDR3 sequence: CASSLGDSTEAFF. The CDR3 region has the DNA TGTGCCAGCAGCCTAGGGGACTCCACTGAAGCTTTCTTT.

Regarding this clone: In this CDR3 the conserved last residue, phenylalanine or tryptophan, is missing, so a read error is likely. The V and J genes are TRBV6-5 and TRBJ2-7; 7 nucleotides line up with TRBD2. The V gene's germline CDR1 is MNHEY and CDR2 SVGAGI. The CDR3 is 13 residues long. Losses at the gene ends were 6 bases for V and 3 bases for J; bases not matched to a gene: 5. The CDR3 loop is CASSTTSDYEQYL. CDR3 DNA sequence: TGTGCCAGCAGCACAACTAGCGACTACGAGCAGTACCTC.

The chain uses TRBV27 and TRBJ1-1, with D maybe TRBD1 (6 bases). The CDR3 spans 14 residues. Germline V lookup: CDR1 MNHEY, CDR2 SMNVEV (reference sequence). The ends were cut back, 6 bases at V and 0 bases at J, with 11 bases in the middle. As DNA, the CDR3 is TGTGCCAGCAGCCCTGGACAGATGAACACTGAAGCTTTCTTT. This translates into CASSPGQMNTEAFF.

The chain links TRBV6-1 to TRBJ1-1, with unresolved D. The germline CDR1 and CDR2 sequences are MNHNS and SASEGT. V dropped 6 bases and J dropped 3 bases, with 17 bases sitting between them. The CDR3 is made up of 15 amino acids. Here the CDR3 DNA reads TGTGCCAGCAGGCCGAACCTAATCCGGGACACTGAAGCTTTCTTT. Translating gives CASRPNLIRDTEAFF.

The chain employs TRBV9 and TRBJ1-1, with D tentatively TRBD1 (6 bases). Trimming stripped 3 bases from V and 1 base from J, with 10 bases between. The CDR3 has 14 residues. Germline V gene data show CDR1 as SGDLS and CDR2 as YYNGEE. CDR3 amino acids: CASSAGQTNTEAFF. CDR3 DNA: TGTGCCAGCAGCGCTGGACAGACGAACACTGAAGCTTTCTTT.

The chain couples TRBV10-2 to TRBJ2-3, with a possible D match to TRBD2 (7 bases). Trimming removed 5 bases from V and 7 bases from J, with 19 bases in between. CDR3 length equals 15 residues. Per germline, CDR1 WSHSY and CDR2 SAAADI. CDR3: CASSWGRERGNTQYF. The DNA of the CDR3 is TGCGCCAGCAGTTGGGGGCGGGAGAGGGGGAATACGCAGTATTTT.

The chain is built from TRBV2 and TRBJ1-1; 8 nucleotides agree with TRBD1. CDR1 is SNHLY and CDR2 is FYNNEI in the germline V gene. The CDR3 has 14 amino acids. Unmatched junction bases numbered 12, after V lost 10 bases and J lost 5 bases. CDR3 sequence reads: CAKPDRASETEAFF. The CDR3 DNA sequence: TGTGCCAAACCGGACAGGGCATCAGAGACTGAAGCTTTCTTT.

J is TRBJ1-1 and V is TRBV6-1, with TRBD1 identical over 9 bases. Germline loops: CDR1 MNHNS, CDR2 SASEGT. The CDR3 runs to 13 residues. J gave up 11 bases and V 3 bases, and 7 bases lay outside the gene matches. The CDR3 bases are TGTGCCAGCAGTGACCGACAGGGGGTGCGGGCTTTCTTT. Protein: CASSDRQGVRAFF.